This T cell receptor (beta chain) was obtained from a study of shared clonotypes between healthy human individuals. Study-wide results and limits: Four donors had around 5% of their naive CD4 clonotypes in common.

This CDR3 is built from 15 residues. The ends were cut back, 5 bases at V and 0 bases at J, with 12 bases in the middle. Germline V gene data show CDR1 as MNHEY and CDR2 as SVGAGI. Generated by immunoSEQ multiplex PCR, the TCRdb table keeps only in-frame clones and is missing some. The table has over a million clones, approximately 78% seen once. In the CD4+ fraction, cells were divided into CD45RA+ naive and CD45RA-negative memory subsets. As concerns this clone: Its antigen is not identified.

The chain couples TRBV6-5 to TRBJ2-3; D unresolved. The sequence derives from a man between 18 and 35 years old in good health. Some clones in this sample may be carry-over from other donors' samples. The sample taken for sequencing was memory CD4+ T cells from PBMCs. Subset defined: CD45RA-negative fraction. CDR3 coding DNA: TGTGCCAGCAGTCCATACTCAGCTAGCACAGATACGCAGTATTTT. Its protein product is CASSPYSASTDTQYF.